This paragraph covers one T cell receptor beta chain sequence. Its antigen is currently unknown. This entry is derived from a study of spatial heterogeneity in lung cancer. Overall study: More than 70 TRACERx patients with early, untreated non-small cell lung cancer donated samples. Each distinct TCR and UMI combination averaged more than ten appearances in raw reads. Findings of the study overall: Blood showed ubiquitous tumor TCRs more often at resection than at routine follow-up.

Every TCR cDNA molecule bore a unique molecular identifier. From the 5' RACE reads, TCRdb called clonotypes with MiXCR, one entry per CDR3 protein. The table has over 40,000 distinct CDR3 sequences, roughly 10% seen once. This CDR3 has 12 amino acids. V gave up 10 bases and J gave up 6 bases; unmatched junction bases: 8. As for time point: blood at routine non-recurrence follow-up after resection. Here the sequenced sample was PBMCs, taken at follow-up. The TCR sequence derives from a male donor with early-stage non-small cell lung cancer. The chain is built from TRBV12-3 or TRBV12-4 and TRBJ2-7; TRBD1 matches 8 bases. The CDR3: CATGQGNGEQYF. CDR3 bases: TGTGCCACCGGACAGGGCAACGGCGAGCAGTACTTC.